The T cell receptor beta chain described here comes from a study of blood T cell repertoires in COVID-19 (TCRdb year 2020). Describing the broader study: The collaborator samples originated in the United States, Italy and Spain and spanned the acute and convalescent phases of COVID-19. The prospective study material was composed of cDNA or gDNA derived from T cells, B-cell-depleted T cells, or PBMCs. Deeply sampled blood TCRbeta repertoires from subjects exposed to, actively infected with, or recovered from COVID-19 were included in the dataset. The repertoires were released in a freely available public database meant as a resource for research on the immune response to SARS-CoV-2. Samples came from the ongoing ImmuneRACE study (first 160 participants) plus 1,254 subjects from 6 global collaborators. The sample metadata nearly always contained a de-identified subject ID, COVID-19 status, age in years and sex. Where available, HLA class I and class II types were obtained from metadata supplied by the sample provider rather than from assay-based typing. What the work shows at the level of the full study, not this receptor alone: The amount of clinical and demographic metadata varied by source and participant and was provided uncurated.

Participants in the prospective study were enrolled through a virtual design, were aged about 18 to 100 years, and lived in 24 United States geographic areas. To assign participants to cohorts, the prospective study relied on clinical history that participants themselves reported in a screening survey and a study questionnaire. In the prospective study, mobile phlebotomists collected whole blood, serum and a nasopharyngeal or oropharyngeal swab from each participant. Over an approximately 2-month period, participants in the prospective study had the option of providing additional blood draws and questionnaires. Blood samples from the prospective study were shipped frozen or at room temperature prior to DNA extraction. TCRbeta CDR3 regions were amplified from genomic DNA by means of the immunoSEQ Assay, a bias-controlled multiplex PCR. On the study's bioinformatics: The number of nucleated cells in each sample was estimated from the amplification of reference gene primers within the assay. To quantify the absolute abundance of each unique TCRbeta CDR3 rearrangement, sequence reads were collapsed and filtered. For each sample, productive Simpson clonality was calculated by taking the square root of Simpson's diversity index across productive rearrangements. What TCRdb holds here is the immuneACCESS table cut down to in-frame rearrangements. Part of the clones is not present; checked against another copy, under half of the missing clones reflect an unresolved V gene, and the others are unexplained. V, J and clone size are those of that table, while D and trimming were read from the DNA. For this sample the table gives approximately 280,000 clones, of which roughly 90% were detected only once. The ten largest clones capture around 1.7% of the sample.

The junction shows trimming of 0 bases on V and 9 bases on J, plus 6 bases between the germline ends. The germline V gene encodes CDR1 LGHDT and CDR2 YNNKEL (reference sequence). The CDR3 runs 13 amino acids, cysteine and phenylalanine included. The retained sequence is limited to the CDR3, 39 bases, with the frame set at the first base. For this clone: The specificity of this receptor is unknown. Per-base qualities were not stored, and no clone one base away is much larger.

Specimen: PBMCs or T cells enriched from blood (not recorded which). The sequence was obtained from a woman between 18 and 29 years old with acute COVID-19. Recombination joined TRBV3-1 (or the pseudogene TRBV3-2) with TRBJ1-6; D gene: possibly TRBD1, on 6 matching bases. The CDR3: CASSQDRGSPLHF. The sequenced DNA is TGTGCCAGCAGCCAAGACAGGGGTTCACCCCTCCACTTT.